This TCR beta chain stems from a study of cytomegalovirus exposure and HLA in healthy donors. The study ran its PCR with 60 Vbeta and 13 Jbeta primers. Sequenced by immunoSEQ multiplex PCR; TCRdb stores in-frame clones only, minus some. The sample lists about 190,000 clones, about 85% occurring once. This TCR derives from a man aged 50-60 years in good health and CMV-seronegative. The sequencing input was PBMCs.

The DNA of the CDR3 is TGCAGCGCCGGGCCTACAGGGGGCGGTGGCTATGGCTACACCTTC. This codes for CSAGPTGGGGYGYTF. The V gene is TRBV29-1, the J gene TRBJ1-2; 9 bases agree with TRBD1. Germline loops: CDR1 SQVTM, CDR2 ANQGSEA. Losses at the gene ends were 7 bases for V and 4 bases for J; bases not matched to a gene: 13. The CDR3 is made up of 15 amino acids.